This T cell receptor (beta chain) comes out of a study of T cells in localized non-small cell lung cancer (dated by TCRdb to the early 2020s). About the full investigation: T cell repertoires of 200 to 300 early-stage NSCLC patients were analyzed, with tumors being compared against uninvolved tumor-adjacent lungs. Of the NSCLC patients, around 130 were male and approximately 97 were female, and the mean age was around 66 years. The cohort comprised roughly 240 treatment-naïve NSCLC patients with resected, localized lung tumors.

TCR beta CDR3 regions were sequenced from DNA using the immunoSEQ Assay. The paper's data handling went like this. T cell density was computed as TCR beta template counts normalized to usable DNA estimated by amplifying housekeeping genes. The preseqR package was used to estimate richness by extrapolating to 400,000 templates for PBMC samples and to 120,000 templates for tissue samples. Clonality was defined as one minus Pielou's evenness. Differential abundance testing on productive amino-acid clonotypes, with a minimum total count of 5 and an alpha of 0.1, was used to identify tissue-enriched TCRs. The Jaccard Index and the Morisita Overlap Index were used to quantify repertoire overlap between compartments. GLIPH grouped TCR beta CDR3s together with public tetramer-defined viral CDR3s, and a viral motif had to include at least three viral sequences and also show V-gene enrichment. TCRdb re-hosts the immuneACCESS table, in-frame sequences only. Its copies lack some clones; in the studies checked, an unresolved V gene accounts for under half of them, and the cause for the rest is not known. That table supplies the V and J calls and clone size; D and trimming were determined from the DNA. For this sample there are about 31,000 clones; roughly 88% appear just once. The ten most abundant clones make up roughly 4% of the sample.

Concerning this clone itself: This clone's antigen is unknown. No much larger clonotype is one base removed from it; base qualities were not supplied.

At diagnosis, peripheral blood, uninvolved tumor-adjacent lung and tumor were collected and were preserved as a mix of fresh-frozen and FFPE material. For TCR repertoire profiling, blood samples were analyzed in the form of peripheral blood mononuclear cells. The investigation overall reported the following: A median of roughly 50 of the top 100 tumor clones turned up in the paired uninvolved adjacent lung, and around 27 of those clones also ranked among the top 100 of that same adjacent lung. Because the study design was exploratory, TCR variables were selected using unadjusted p-values without false-discovery rate correction. Because multi-region tumor sequencing was not performed, intratumor heterogeneity could not be ruled out. Higher blood T cell density associated with longer overall survival, while higher adjacent-lung clonality associated with shorter survival. The highest T cell clonality was observed in uninvolved tumor-adjacent lung, where clonality exceeded that of tumor, suggesting that antigenic responses were more focused in uninvolved tumor-adjacent lung.

Per the germline V gene, ENHRY is the CDR1 and SYGVKD is the CDR2. Taken from cysteine to phenylalanine, the CDR3 has 14 residues. The DNA shown is the 42-base CDR3, in frame from base 1. The junction shows trimming of 2 bases on V and 4 bases on J, plus 9 bases between the germline ends. The receptor was isolated from a woman aged 40-75 years with stage III lung adenocarcinoma. The source was peripheral blood mononuclear cells, collected before any cancer treatment. The chain joins TRBV10-3 to TRBJ1-5; TRBD1 could be the D gene, as 6 bases match. The nucleotide sequence reads as follows: TGTGCCATCAGTGAGGAGGGGGGAAATCAGCCCCAGCATTTT. It translates to CAISEEGGNQPQHF.